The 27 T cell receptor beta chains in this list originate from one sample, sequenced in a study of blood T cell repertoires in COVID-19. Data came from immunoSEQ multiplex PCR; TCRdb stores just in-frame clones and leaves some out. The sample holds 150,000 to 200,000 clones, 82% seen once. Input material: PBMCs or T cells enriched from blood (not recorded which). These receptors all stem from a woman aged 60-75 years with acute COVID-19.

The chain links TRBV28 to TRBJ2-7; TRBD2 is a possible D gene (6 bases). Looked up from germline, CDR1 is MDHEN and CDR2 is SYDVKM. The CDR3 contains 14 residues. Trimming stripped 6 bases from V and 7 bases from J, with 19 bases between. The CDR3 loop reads CASRERDLGREQYF. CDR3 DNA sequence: TGTGCCAGCAGGGAACGGGACTTGGGGAGGGAGCAGTACTTC.

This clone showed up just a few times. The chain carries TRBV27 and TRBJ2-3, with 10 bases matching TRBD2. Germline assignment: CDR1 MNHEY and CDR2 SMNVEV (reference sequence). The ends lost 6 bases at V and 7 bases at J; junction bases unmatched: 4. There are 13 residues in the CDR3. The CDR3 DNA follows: TGTGCCAGCAGCTTTAGCGGGAGGAATACGCAGTATTTT. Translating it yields CASSFSGRNTQYF.

The chain's CDR3 is CASSYSDTFYGYTF. The CDR3 coding sequence is TGTGCCAGCAGTTACTCCGACACCTTCTATGGCTACACCTTC. The rearrangement uses TRBV6-2 or TRBV6-3 and TRBJ1-2, with D unclear. CDR3 size: 14 residues. Trimming took off 0 bases at V and 4 bases at J, with 9 bases between the two ends. CDR1 is MNHEY and CDR2 is SVGEGT in the germline V gene.

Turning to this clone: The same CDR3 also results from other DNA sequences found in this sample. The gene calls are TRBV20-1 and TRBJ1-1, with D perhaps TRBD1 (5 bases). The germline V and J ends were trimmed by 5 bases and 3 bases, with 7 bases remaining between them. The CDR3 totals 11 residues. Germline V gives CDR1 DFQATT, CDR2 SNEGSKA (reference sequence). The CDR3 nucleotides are TGCAGTGCTCGACAGTACACTGAAGCTTTCTTT. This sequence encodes CSARQYTEAFF.

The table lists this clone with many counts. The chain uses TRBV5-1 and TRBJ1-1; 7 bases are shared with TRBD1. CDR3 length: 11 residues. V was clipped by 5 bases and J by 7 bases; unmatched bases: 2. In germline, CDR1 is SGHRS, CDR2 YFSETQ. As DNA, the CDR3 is TGCGCCAGCAGACAGGGGTATGAAGCTTTCTTT. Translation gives CASRQGYEAFF.

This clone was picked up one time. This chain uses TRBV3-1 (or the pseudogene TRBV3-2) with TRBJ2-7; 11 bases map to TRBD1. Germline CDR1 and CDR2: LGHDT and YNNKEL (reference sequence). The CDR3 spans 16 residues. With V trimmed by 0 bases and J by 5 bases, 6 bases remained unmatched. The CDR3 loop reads CASSQEVRTGGDEQYV. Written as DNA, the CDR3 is TGTGCCAGCAGCCAAGAGGTTAGGACAGGGGGCGACGAGCAGTACGTC.

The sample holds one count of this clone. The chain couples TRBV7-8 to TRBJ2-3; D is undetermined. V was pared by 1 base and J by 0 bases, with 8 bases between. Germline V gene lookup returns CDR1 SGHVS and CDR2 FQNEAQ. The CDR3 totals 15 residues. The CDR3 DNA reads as TGTGCCAGCAGCTTAGGAAGCATTAGCACAGATACGCAGTATTTT. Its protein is CASSLGSISTDTQYF.

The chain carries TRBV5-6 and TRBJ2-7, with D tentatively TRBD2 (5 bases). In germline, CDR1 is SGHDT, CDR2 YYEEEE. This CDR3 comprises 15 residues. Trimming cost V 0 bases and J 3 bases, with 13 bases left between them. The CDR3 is CASSLAGSTYYEQYV. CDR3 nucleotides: TGTGCCAGCAGCTTGGCGGGGTCTACGTACTACGAGCAGTACGTC.

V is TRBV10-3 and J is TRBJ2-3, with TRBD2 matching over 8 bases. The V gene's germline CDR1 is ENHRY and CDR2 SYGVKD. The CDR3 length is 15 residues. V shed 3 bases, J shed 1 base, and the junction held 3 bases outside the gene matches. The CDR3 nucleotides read TGTGCCATCAGTGACCGGGAGGGGGGCACAGATACGCAGTATTTT. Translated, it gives CAISDREGGTDTQYF.

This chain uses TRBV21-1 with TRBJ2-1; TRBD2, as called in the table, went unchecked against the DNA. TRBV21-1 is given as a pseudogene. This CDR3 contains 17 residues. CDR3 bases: TGTGCCAGCAGACTACGGACTAGCGGGATTTTATACAATGAGCAGTTCTTC. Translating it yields CASRLRTSGILYNEQFF.

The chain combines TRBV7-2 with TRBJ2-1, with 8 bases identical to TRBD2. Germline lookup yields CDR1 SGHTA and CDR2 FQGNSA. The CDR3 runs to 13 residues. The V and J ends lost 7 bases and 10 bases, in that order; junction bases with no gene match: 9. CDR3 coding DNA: TGTGCCAGCAACCCGGGACTAGGGAAAGAGCAGTTCTTC. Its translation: CASNPGLGKEQFF. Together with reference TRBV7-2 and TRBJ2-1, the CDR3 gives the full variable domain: GAGVSQSPSNKVTEKGKDVELRCDPISGHTALYWYRQSLGQGLEFLIYFQGNSAPDKSGLPSDRFSAERTGGSVSTLTIQRTQQEDSAVYLCASNPGLGKEQFFGPGTRLTVL.

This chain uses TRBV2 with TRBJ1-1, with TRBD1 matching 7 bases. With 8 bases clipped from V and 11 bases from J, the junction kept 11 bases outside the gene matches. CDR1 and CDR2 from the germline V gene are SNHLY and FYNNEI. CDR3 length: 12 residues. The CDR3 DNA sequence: TGTGCCAGCCTACTGGGGACAGCAAGGGCTTTCTTT. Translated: CASLLGTARAFF.

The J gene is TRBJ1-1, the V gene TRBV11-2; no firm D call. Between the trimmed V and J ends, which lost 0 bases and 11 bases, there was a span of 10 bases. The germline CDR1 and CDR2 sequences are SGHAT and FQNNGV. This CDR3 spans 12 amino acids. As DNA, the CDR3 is TGTGCCAGCAGCTTAGAAGGCGGGGAGGCTTTCTTT. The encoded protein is CASSLEGGEAFF.

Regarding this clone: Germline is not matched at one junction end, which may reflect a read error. CDR3 region: CASSQGEWHGNPEAFF. The CDR3 bases are TGCGCCAGCAGCCAAGGGGAGTGGCACGGGAACCCTGAAGCTTTCTTT. The rearrangement links TRBV4-1 to TRBJ1-1; D is unclear. The CDR3 totals 16 residues. Germline V lookup: CDR1 MGHRA, CDR2 YSYEKL.

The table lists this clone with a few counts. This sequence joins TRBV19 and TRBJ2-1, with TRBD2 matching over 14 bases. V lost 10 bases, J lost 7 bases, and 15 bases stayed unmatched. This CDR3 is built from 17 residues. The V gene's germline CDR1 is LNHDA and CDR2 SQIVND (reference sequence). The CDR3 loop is CATCQGRLAGGPNEQFF. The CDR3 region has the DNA TGTGCCACCTGCCAGGGAAGACTAGCGGGAGGGCCTAATGAGCAGTTCTTC. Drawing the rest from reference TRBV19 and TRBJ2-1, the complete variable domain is DGGITQSPKYLFRKEGQNVTLSCEQNLNHDAMYWYRQDPGQGLRLIYYSQIVNDFQKGDIAEGYSVSREKKESFPLTVTSAQKNPTAFYLCATCQGRLAGGPNEQFFGPGTRLTVL.

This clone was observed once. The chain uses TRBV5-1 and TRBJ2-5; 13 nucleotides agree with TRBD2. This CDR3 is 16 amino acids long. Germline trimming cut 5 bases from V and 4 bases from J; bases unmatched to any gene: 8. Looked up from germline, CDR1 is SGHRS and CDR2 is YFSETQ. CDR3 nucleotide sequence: TGCGCCAGCAGGGAGACTAGCGGGGGGCTTAGAGAGACCCAGTACTTC. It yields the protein CASRETSGGLRETQYF.

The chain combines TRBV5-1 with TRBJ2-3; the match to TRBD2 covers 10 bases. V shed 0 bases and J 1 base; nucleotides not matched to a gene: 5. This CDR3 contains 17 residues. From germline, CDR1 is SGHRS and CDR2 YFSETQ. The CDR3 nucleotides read TGCGCCAGCAGCTTGGCCCTAGCGGGGGAGGGCACAGATACGCAGTATTTT. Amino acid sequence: CASSLALAGEGTDTQYF.

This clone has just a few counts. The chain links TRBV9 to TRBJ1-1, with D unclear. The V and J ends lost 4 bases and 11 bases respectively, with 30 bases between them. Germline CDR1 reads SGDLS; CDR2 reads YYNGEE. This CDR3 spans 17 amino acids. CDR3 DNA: TGTGCCAGCAGCCCCCGGGATGGGGTTTTTCATCGGGTGGGGGCTTTCTTT. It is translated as CASSPRDGVFHRVGAFF.

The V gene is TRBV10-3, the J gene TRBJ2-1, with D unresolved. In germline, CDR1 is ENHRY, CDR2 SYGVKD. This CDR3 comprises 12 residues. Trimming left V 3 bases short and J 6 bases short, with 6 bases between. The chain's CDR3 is CAISESVNEQFF. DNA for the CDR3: TGTGCCATCAGTGAATCCGTCAATGAGCAGTTCTTC.

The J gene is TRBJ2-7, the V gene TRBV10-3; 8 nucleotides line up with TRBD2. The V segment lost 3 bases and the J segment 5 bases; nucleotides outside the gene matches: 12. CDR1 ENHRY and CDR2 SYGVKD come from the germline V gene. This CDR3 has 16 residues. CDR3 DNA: TGTGCCATCAGTGACCCAGGACGTGCGGGGGGCGACGAGCAGTACTTC. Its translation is CAISDPGRAGGDEQYF.

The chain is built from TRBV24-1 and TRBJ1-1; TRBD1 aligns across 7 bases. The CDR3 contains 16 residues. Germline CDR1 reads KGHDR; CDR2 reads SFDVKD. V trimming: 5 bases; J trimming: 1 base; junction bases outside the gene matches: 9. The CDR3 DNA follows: TGTGCCACCAGTGCCTCCAGGGGGGAGAGGAACACTGAAGCTTTCTTT. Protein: CATSASRGERNTEAFF.

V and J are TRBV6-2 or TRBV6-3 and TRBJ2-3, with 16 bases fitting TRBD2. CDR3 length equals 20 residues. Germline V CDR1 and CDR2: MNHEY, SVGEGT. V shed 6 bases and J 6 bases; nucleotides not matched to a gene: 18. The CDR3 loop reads CASSSGTSGGASSLRDTQYF. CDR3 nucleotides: TGTGCCAGCAGCTCCGGGACTAGCGGGGGGGCCTCCTCCCTGCGGGATACGCAGTATTTT.

The CDR3, as DNA: TGTGCCAGCAGCTACAGGGGCCTGAACACTGAAGCTTTCTTT. Protein product: CASSYRGLNTEAFF. The chain uses TRBV7-2 and TRBJ1-1; 7 bases match TRBD1. Germline assignment: CDR1 SGHTA and CDR2 FQGNSA. The CDR3 consists of 14 residues. After removal of 4 bases from V and 0 bases from J, the junction contained 2 bases not matched to a gene.

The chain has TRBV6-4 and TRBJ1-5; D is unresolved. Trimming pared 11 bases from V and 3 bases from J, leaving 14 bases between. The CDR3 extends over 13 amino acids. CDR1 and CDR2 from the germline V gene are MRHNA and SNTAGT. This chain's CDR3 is CACSVQVNQPQHF. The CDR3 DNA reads TGTGCCTGCTCGGTCCAGGTCAATCAGCCCCAGCATTTT.

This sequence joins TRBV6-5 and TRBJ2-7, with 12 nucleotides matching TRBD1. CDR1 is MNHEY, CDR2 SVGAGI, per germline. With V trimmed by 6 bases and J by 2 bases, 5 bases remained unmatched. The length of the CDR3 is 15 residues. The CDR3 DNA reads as TGTGCCAGCAGGGGGACAGGGGGCGATCCCTACGAGCAGTACTTC. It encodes CASRGTGGDPYEQYF.

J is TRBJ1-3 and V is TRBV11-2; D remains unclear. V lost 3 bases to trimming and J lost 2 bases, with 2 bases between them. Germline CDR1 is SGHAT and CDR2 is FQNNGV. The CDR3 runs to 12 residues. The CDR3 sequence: CASSFTGNTIYF. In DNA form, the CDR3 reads TGTGCCAGCAGCTTCACTGGAAACACCATATATTTT.

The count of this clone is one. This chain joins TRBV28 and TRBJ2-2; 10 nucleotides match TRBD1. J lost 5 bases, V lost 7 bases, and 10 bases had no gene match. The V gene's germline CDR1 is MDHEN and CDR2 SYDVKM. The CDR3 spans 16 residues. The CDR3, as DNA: TGTGCCAGCACCCTGCCGGGACAGGGGAGGACCGGGGAGCTGTTTTTT. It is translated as CASTLPGQGRTGELFF.